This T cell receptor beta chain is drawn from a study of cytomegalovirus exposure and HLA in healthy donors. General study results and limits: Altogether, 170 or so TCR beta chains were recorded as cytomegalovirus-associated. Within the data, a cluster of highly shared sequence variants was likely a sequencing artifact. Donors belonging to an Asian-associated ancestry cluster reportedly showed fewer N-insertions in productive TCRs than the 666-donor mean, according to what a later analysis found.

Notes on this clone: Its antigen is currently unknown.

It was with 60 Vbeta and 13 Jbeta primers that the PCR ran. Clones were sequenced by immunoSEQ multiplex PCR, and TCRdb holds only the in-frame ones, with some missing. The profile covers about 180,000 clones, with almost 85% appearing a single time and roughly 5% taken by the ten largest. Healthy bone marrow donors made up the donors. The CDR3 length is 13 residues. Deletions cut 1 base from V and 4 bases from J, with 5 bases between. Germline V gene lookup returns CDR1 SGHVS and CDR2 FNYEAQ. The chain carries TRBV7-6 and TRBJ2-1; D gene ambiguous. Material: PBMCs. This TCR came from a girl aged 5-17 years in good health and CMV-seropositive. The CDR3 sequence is CASSLVPYNEQFF. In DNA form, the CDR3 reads TGTGCCAGCAGCTTAGTCCCTTACAATGAGCAGTTCTTC.